This entry is about one T cell receptor beta chain. The ends were cut back, 3 bases at V and 0 bases at J, with 9 bases in the middle. The CDR3 is 14 residues long. Germline V gives CDR1 SGHNT, CDR2 YENEEA. The data were taken from a study of technical replicates of blood from a few donors. Sequenced by immunoSEQ multiplex PCR; TCRdb stores in-frame clones only, minus some. The table records some 71,000 clones, approximately 97% of them present only once. This TCR was sampled from a human donor in good health. This rearrangement joins TRBV11-3 to TRBJ2-7; TRBD2 might be the D (6 bases). Sequencing was performed on T cells isolated from PBMCs. The CDR3 sequence is CASSFLANSYEQYF. CDR3 nucleotide sequence: TGTGCCAGCAGCTTTCTAGCGAACTCCTACGAGCAGTACTTC.